Listed below are T cell receptor beta chains from one sample, sequenced in a study of blood T cells in healthy people across ages. TCRdb used MiXCR to reprocess the 5' RACE reads, holding one entry per CDR3 protein. Seen here are approximately 1,100,000 distinct CDR3 sequences, 45% observed once, and the top ten hold approximately 20%. The sample consisted of blood. The receptors here all came from a woman aged 55 to 70 in good health. Both conserved end residues are part of each CDR3.

v_call,cdr3_aa
TRBV5-8,CASSLAGINNEQFF
TRBV5-5,CASSSPVLRDSSSYEQYF
TRBV29-1,CSVAGTGDGSTEAFF
TRBV10-3,CAIRTGTSGSTGSTDTQYF
TRBV12-3/TRBV12-4,CASWGVSGGRHQNTEAFF
TRBV5-1,CASSLYSGGYEQYF
TRBV20-1,CSARSAGWTKNIQYF
TRBV5-1,CASSSGQENEKLFF
TRBV5-1,CASSLRAGANPKTDTQYF
TRBV6-5,CASRNQGLGSPLHF
TRBV4-1,CASSQDPSGSGNEQFF
TRBV7-2,CASSFQGQTQYF
TRBV27,CASSLGAGSTYEQYF
TRBV24-1,CATSRTGFPEQYF
TRBV10-3,CAIKGSESNNEQFF
TRBV7-9,CASSLVPATNEKLFF